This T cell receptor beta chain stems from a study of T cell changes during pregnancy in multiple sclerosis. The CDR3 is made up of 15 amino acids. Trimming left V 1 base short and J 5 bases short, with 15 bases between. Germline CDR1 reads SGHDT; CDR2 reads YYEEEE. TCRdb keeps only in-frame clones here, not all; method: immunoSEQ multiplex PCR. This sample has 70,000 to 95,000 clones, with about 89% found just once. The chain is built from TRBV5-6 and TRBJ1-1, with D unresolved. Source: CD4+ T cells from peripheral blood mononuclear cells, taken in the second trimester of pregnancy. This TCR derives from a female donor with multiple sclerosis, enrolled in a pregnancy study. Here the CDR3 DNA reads TGTGCCAGCAGCTTGTGGAGCGGGGTGAGGACTGAAGCTTTCTTT. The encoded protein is CASSLWSGVRTEAFF.